The 14 T cell receptor beta chains given below trace back to one sample, sequenced in a study of metastatic and nonmetastatic thyroid tumors. No treatment had been given to any patient before thyroid surgery. Using MiXCR, TCRdb re-called clones from the PCR reads. The data contain approximately 26,000 clones, approximately 24% of them seen just once; the ten biggest clones take up roughly 5.6%. Sequencing was carried out using blood. These receptors came from a female donor with papillary thyroid cancer or a benign thyroid nodule (not recorded which). Some clones in this sample may be carry-over from other donors' samples.

This clone was detected ten times or more. The chain links TRBV15 to TRBJ2-1, with D maybe TRBD2 (6 bases). Germline CDR1 is LNHNV and CDR2 is YYDKDF (reference sequence). Trimming cost V 1 base and J 9 bases, with 13 bases left between them. The CDR3 covers 14 residues. The DNA of the CDR3 is TGTGCCACCAGCAGAGGAAGTTTGGGGGGTGAGCAGTTCTTC. This sequence encodes CATSRGSLGGEQFF. Supplemented by reference TRBV15 and TRBJ2-1, the full variable domain reads DAMVIQNPRYQVTQFGKPVTLSCSQTLNHNVMYWYQQKSSQAPKLLFHYYDKDFNNEADTPDNFQSRRPNTSFCFLDIRSPGLGDTAMYLCATSRGSLGGEQFFGPGTRLTVL.

The V and J genes are TRBV7-9 and TRBJ1-2; 7 nucleotides line up with TRBD1. V gave up 0 bases and J gave up 8 bases; unmatched junction bases: 6. Per the germline V gene, CDR1 is SEHNR and CDR2 is FQNEAQ (reference sequence). This CDR3 is 14 amino acids long. CDR3 sequence: CASSLAGQASGYTF. CDR3 bases: TGTGCCAGCAGCTTAGCAGGACAGGCCAGCGGCTACACCTTC.

In its sample, this clone is medium-sized. Other DNA sequences in the sample encode the same CDR3. The rearrangement uses TRBV10-3 and TRBJ2-7; unclear D gene. V lost 2 bases to trimming and J lost 4 bases, with 6 bases between them. CDR3 length: 12 amino acids. Germline V lookup: CDR1 ENHRY, CDR2 SYGVKD. CDR3 sequence (DNA): TGTGCCATCAGTGAGGGGTCGTACGAGCAGTACTTC. This sequence encodes CAISEGSYEQYF.

Points on this clone: An end of the junction does not agree with germline; a read error may underlie this. The chain employs TRBV27 and TRBJ2-5, with D tentatively TRBD2 (6 bases). CDR1 MNHEY and CDR2 SMNVEV come from the germline V gene (reference sequence). The CDR3 is made up of 15 amino acids. The CDR3 reads CASSLSVTSEETQYF. In nucleotides, the CDR3 is TGTGCCAGCAGTTTATCCGTGACTAGTGAAGAGACCCAATACTTC.

This clone is deemed medium-sized. The V and J genes are TRBV5-1 and TRBJ2-7, with 7 bases matching TRBD1. CDR3 length equals 12 residues. The V gene end was trimmed by 5 bases and the J gene end by 7 bases; junction bases not matched to a gene: 6. Germline V CDR1 and CDR2: SGHRS, YFSETQ. This chain's CDR3 is CASRTQGQEQYF. The CDR3 DNA is TGCGCCAGCAGAACACAGGGGCAAGAGCAGTACTTC.

In its sample, this clone ranks as medium-sized. The chain carries TRBV6-5 and TRBJ1-3; D is unclear. CDR3 length: 17 residues. Germline CDR1 is MNHEY and CDR2 is SVGAGI. The germline V and J ends were trimmed by 2 bases and 0 bases, with 14 bases remaining between them. Here the CDR3 reads CASSYDGRRSSGNTIYF. CDR3 in DNA: TGTGCCAGCAGTTACGACGGACGGCGAAGCTCTGGAAACACCATATATTTT.

V gene TRBV18 combines with J gene TRBJ2-7; 12 nucleotides align to TRBD1. The CDR3 is 14 amino acids. Germline CDR1 reads KGHSH; CDR2 reads LQKENI. With 3 bases clipped from V and 7 bases from J, the junction kept 4 bases outside the gene matches. The chain's CDR3 is CASSPGQGAREQYF. In DNA, the CDR3 is TGTGCCAGCTCACCGGGACAGGGGGCGCGGGAGCAGTACTTC. Together with reference TRBV18 and TRBJ2-7, the CDR3 gives the full variable domain: NAGVMQNPRHLVRRRGQEARLRCSPMKGHSHVYWYRQLPEEGLKFMVYLQKENIIDESGMPKERFSAEFPKEGPSILRIQQVVRGDSAAYFCASSPGQGAREQYFGPGTRLTVT.

This clone was picked up many times. The J gene is TRBJ2-7, the V gene TRBV20-1, with D possibly being TRBD2 (5 bases). V was clipped by 3 bases and J by 5 bases, with 17 bases between them. Germline V gene sequence: CDR1 DFQATT, CDR2 SNEGSKA (reference sequence). This CDR3 has 14 amino acids. Here the CDR3 reads CSARIPGSSHEQYF. CDR3 nucleotides: TGCAGTGCTAGGATTCCGGGAAGTTCCCACGAGCAGTACTTC.

This clone was detected ten times or more. This may come from a read error, since a much larger clone is one base off. The DNA for the CDR3 is TGTGCCAGCAGTGAAACCAGGGGGCAGTTATATGGCTGCACCTTC. Protein sequence: CASSETRGQLYGCTF. The chain is built from TRBV6-1 and TRBJ1-2, with 8 bases fitting TRBD1. The CDR3 runs 15 residues. The germline V gene encodes CDR1 MNHNS and CDR2 SASEGT.

This clone has ten or more counts. This chain links TRBV4-1 with TRBJ2-1; 9 bases are a match to TRBD2. From germline, CDR1 is MGHRA and CDR2 YSYEKL. This CDR3 spans 16 amino acids. V lost 1 base and J lost 6; bases outside the gene matches: 7. CDR3 DNA: TGCGCCAGCAGCCAAGCCGCGGGACTAGCTGGCAATGAGCAGTTCTTC. Encoded protein: CASSQAAGLAGNEQFF.

This rearrangement joins TRBV9 to TRBJ1-2; D uncertain. V was shortened by 0 bases and J by 9 bases, with 9 bases between the two germline ends. The CDR3 sequence is 12 residues long. CDR1 is SGDLS, CDR2 YYNGEE, per germline. CDR3 loop: CASSVESGCYTF. CDR3 coding DNA: TGTGCCAGCAGCGTAGAGTCCGGCTGCTACACCTTC.

The rearrangement links TRBV11-1 to TRBJ2-3; weak D call: TRBD1 (6 bases). Trimming shortened V by 0 bases and J by 0 bases, and 10 bases separated the two germline ends. Germline CDR1 is SGHAT and CDR2 is FQDESV (reference sequence). This CDR3 is built from 16 residues. The CDR3 protein is CASSLATGISTDTQYF. The CDR3 bases are TGTGCCAGCAGCTTAGCTACAGGGATAAGCACAGATACGCAGTATTTT.

This clone has a count of ten or more. The V gene is TRBV7-2, the J gene TRBJ2-3; no firm D call. The V end was cut by 6 bases, the J end by 0 bases, with 16 bases between. CDR3 size: 16 residues. From germline, CDR1 is SGHTA and CDR2 FQGNSA. Here the CDR3 reads CASSPRAGGSTDTQYF. CDR3 in DNA: TGTGCCAGCAGTCCCCGGGCAGGCGGAAGCACAGATACGCAGTATTTT.

About this clone: At one of its ends the junction is not consistent with the germline gene, which may arise from a read error. The chain combines TRBV5-4 with TRBJ1-1; TRBD1 agrees at 10 bases. This CDR3 contains 16 residues. From germline, CDR1 is SGHNT and CDR2 YYREEE (reference sequence). This CDR3 is CAGSLSGTGANTEAFF. The CDR3 DNA reads TGTGCCGGCAGCTTGAGTGGGACAGGGGCTAACACTGAAGCTTTCTTT.